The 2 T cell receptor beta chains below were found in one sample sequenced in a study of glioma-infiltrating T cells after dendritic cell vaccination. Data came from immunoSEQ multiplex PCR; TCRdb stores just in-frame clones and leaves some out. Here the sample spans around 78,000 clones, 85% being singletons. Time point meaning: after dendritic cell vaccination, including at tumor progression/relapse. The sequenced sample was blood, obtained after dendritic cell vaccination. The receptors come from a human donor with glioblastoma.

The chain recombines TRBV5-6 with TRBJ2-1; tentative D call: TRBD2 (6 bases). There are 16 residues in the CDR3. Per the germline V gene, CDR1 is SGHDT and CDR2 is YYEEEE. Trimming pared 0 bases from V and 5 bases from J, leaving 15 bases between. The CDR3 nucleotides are TGTGCCAGCAGCTTGGATCTAACAACGGGGGACAATGAGCAGTTCTTC. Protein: CASSLDLTTGDNEQFF.

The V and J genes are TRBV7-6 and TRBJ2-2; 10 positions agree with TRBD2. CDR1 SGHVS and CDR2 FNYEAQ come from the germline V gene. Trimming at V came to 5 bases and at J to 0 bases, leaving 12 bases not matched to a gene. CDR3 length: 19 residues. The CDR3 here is CASSRPTGLAAANTGELFF. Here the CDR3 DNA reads TGTGCCAGCAGCCGCCCGACTGGACTAGCGGCCGCGAACACCGGGGAGCTGTTTTTT.